Sequencing of this TCR beta chain was carried out in a study of vaccination effects on CD4 cells after COVID-19. CDR1 SQVTM and CDR2 ANQGSEA come from the germline V gene. This CDR3 is 14 amino acids long. The trim removed 4 bases at V and 0 bases at J, leaving 3 bases unmatched. TCRdb's table, derived via immunoSEQ multiplex PCR, lists solely in-frame clones and lacks some. Found here are around 30,000 clones, 65% to 80% of them singletons; the top ten hold roughly a fifth. Sequencing in the ViraFEST assay came after antigen-specific CD4+ T cells had been expanded with viral peptide pools, which were used to stimulate PBMC. Isolating CD4+ T cells followed less than 12 days of culture. Sometime from March through December 2020, the person acquired a SARS-CoV-2 infection that PCR confirmed. They grew two million PBMC in each well, adding about 9.5 IU/ml IL-2 and roughly 9.3 ug/ml peptides. As for this clone: Its antigen remains unknown.

V and J are TRBV29-1 and TRBJ1-1, with TRBD1 matching 9 bases. This clonotype was obtained from a human donor who had a prior SARS-CoV-2 infection. This material consisted of CD4+ T cells from PBMCs cultured with HCoV-NL63 spike peptides, taken before COVID-19 vaccination. The chain's CDR3 is CSVVRDRVNTEAFF. DNA of the CDR3: TGCAGCGTTGTTCGGGACAGGGTGAACACTGAAGCTTTCTTT.